Here is one T cell receptor (beta chain) with its context. Libraries were prepared by immunoSEQ multiplex PCR; TCRdb keeps only in-frame clonotypes and omits some of them. The sample has 69,000 or so clones, around nine tenths seen once. V was trimmed by 5 bases and J by 0 bases, leaving 9 bases between them. The CDR3 has 13 amino acids. The germline gives CDR1 SQVTM, CDR2 ANQGSEA. The data were obtained in a study of Tregs in tolerant kidney transplant recipients. The sample in question was CD4+ T cells from blood, obtained before the transplant. The chain employs TRBV29-1 and TRBJ2-3; no firm D call. The source is a human donor who received a combined kidney and bone marrow transplant. The CDR3 spells CSVLAASTDTQYF. CDR3 DNA sequence: TGCAGCGTTCTCGCGGCGAGCACAGATACGCAGTATTTT.